One and the same sample provided the 28 T cell receptor beta chains below, sequenced in a study of immune cell composition in non-small cell lung cancer (TCRdb year 2017). The library was generated by the immunoSEQ multiplex PCR assay. TCRdb provides this immuneACCESS table in a form limited to in-frame rearrangements. Some clones are lacking; in checked studies, under half of them reflect an unresolved V gene, and why the rest are absent is not known. In this sample the table shows around 13,000 clones, 81% of which occur a single time. The ten largest clones represent approximately 10% of the sample. Specimen: lung tumor tissue. The source of these receptors is a human donor with non-small cell lung cancer.

The CDR3 protein is CASIARGSYTEAFF. The CDR3, as DNA: TGTGCCAGTATTGCCCGAGGGAGCTACACTGAAGCTTTCTTT. This rearrangement joins TRBV19 to TRBJ1-1; D uncertain. The CDR3 covers 14 residues. CDR1 and CDR2 (germline): LNHDA, SQIVND (reference sequence). V gave up 7 bases and J gave up 3 bases, with 15 bases separating them. Complete variable domain (other parts from reference TRBV19 and TRBJ1-1): DGGITQSPKYLFRKEGQNVTLSCEQNLNHDAMYWYRQDPGQGLRLIYYSQIVNDFQKGDIAEGYSVSREKKESFPLTVTSAQKNPTAFYLCASIARGSYTEAFFGQGTRLTVV.

This sequence joins TRBV7-2 and TRBJ2-5, with 7 bases that match TRBD2. There are 13 residues in the CDR3. V lost 3 bases and J lost 4; bases outside the gene matches: 2. Germline CDR1 is SGHTA and CDR2 is FQGNSA. This CDR3 is CASSLGGGETQYF. The DNA of the CDR3 is TGTGCCAGCAGCTTGGGGGGGGGAGAGACCCAGTACTTC.

The chain employs TRBV30 and TRBJ2-7, with D unresolved. Germline CDR1 GTSNPN, CDR2 SVGIG (reference sequence). The CDR3 sequence is 13 residues long. The germline V and J ends were trimmed by 3 bases and 4 bases, with 13 bases remaining between them. CDR3 sequence (DNA): TGTGCCTGGAGCCTCGTCATAGGGTACGAGCAGTACTTC. It encodes CAWSLVIGYEQYF.

The CDR3 nucleotides read TGTGCCTGGAGGACCCCAAGACCTAACTATGGCTACACCTTC. Amino acid sequence: CAWRTPRPNYGYTF. V is TRBV30 and J is TRBJ1-2; D unclear. Trimming took 3 bases from V and 0 from J, leaving 11 bases between them. The CDR3 is 14 amino acids. The germline V gene encodes CDR1 GTSNPN and CDR2 SVGIG (reference sequence).

The chain couples TRBV23-1 to TRBJ2-7; D might be TRBD1 (5 bases). TRBV23-1 is known as an ORF, though its function is uncertain. Trimming stripped 2 bases from V and 3 bases from J, with 8 bases between. CDR3 length: 13 amino acids. The chain's CDR3 is CASSQHRGYEQYF. CDR3 sequence (DNA): TGCGCCAGCAGTCAACATAGGGGCTACGAGCAGTACTTC.

The chain couples TRBV7-9 to TRBJ2-7; 8 nucleotides align to TRBD1. The ends lost 5 bases at V and 5 bases at J; junction bases unmatched: 14. CDR1 is SEHNR, CDR2 FQNEAQ, per germline (reference sequence). The length of the CDR3 is 16 residues. The CDR3, as DNA: TGTGCCAGCAGCCTAGGCCCCCGGACAGGGACCCACGAGCAGTACTTC. Protein product: CASSLGPRTGTHEQYF.

This sequence joins TRBV11-2 and TRBJ2-3, with a weak D call TRBD1 (6 bases). This CDR3 is built from 15 residues. The germline gives CDR1 SGHAT, CDR2 FQNNGV. V was trimmed by 5 bases and J by 0 bases, leaving 12 bases between them. CDR3: CASSRPGASTDTQYF. The CDR3 region has the DNA TGTGCCAGCAGCCGGCCAGGGGCTAGCACAGATACGCAGTATTTT.

The gene calls are TRBV4-2 and TRBJ2-2; tentatively, D is TRBD2 (6 bases). Germline CDR1 reads LGHNA; CDR2 reads YNFKEQ. Trimming shortened V by 0 bases and J by 2 bases, and 13 bases separated the two germline ends. CDR3 size: 17 residues. The CDR3, as DNA: TGTGCCAGCAGCCAAGACTCCCGGAGGGGAAACACCGGGGAGCTGTTTTTT. It encodes CASSQDSRRGNTGELFF.

CDR3 DNA sequence: TGTGCCCCAGGGATCGACACCGGGGAGCTGTTTTTT. It codes for CAPGIDTGELFF. This chain connects TRBV7-9 to TRBJ2-2; weak D call: TRBD1 (5 bases). Trimming removed 11 bases at V and 3 bases at J, with 10 bases between. The CDR3 spans 12 residues. Germline CDR1 is SEHNR and CDR2 is FQNEAQ (reference sequence). Full variable domain (rest looked up from reference TRBV7-9 and TRBJ2-2): DTGVSQNPRHKITKRGQNVTFRCDPISEHNRLYWYRQTLGQGPEFLTYFQNEAQLEKSRLLSDRFSAERPKGSFSTLEIQRTEQGDSAMYLCAPGIDTGELFFGEGSRLTVL.

V usage is TRBV6-1 and J usage is TRBJ2-1; no reliable D call. V was clipped by 8 bases and J by 4 bases, with 6 bases between them. This CDR3 contains 11 residues. Germline assignment: CDR1 MNHNS and CDR2 SASEGT. The CDR3 region is CASPSYNEQFF. CDR3 coding DNA: TGTGCCAGCCCCTCTTACAATGAGCAGTTCTTC.

The chain carries TRBV27 and TRBJ2-7; TRBD2 agrees at 14 bases. The germline CDR1 and CDR2 sequences are MNHEY and SMNVEV (reference sequence). V was pared by 6 bases and J by 3 bases, with 28 bases of the junction left unmatched. This CDR3 has 23 amino acids. The CDR3 here is CASSSKPPGGASTSGRVGYEQYF. The CDR3 DNA reads as TGTGCCAGCAGCTCAAAACCCCCGGGGGGCGCCTCGACTAGCGGGAGGGTAGGCTACGAGCAGTACTTC.

This rearrangement joins TRBV6-5 to TRBJ2-1; D is uncertain. The CDR3 has 11 residues. Germline V lookup: CDR1 MNHEY, CDR2 SVGAGI. The V end was cut by 7 bases, the J end by 7 bases, with 8 bases between. DNA of the CDR3: TGTGCCAGCACCGCCGGGAATGAGCAGTTCTTC. Protein sequence: CASTAGNEQFF.

V usage is TRBV9 and J usage is TRBJ2-2; D not certain. The CDR3 runs to 14 residues. Germline CDR1 reads SGDLS; CDR2 reads YYNGEE. V shed 0 bases and J shed 6 bases, with 9 bases lying between them. The CDR3 reads CASSVGLPPGELFF. The CDR3 coding sequence is TGTGCCAGCAGCGTAGGACTTCCTCCCGGGGAGCTGTTTTTT.

The rearrangement uses TRBV5-1 and TRBJ2-1, with 11 bases that match TRBD2. The ends lost 2 bases at V and 0 bases at J; junction bases unmatched: 16. Per germline, CDR1 SGHRS and CDR2 YFSETQ. The CDR3 covers 21 residues. In DNA form, the CDR3 reads TGCGCCAGCAGCTTCAGAACCGGGACTAGCGGTCCCCTCAGCTCCTACAATGAGCAGTTCTTC. It codes for CASSFRTGTSGPLSSYNEQFF.

The V call is TRBV10-3, the J call TRBJ2-1; TRBD2 matches at 13 bases. The CDR3 has 17 amino acids. Germline V gene sequence: CDR1 ENHRY, CDR2 SYGVKD. Trimming removed 7 bases from V and 5 bases from J; junction bases left unmatched: 11. The CDR3 here is CAIKDTSGRAWDNEQFF. The CDR3 coding sequence is TGTGCCATCAAGGACACTAGCGGGAGGGCCTGGGACAATGAGCAGTTCTTC.

The chain joins TRBV6-6 to TRBJ2-5, with 9 bases that match TRBD2. Germline-derived CDR1 and CDR2 are MNHNY and SVGAGI (reference sequence). With 6 bases clipped from V and 5 bases from J, the junction kept 7 bases outside the gene matches. The CDR3 has 14 amino acids. DNA of the CDR3: TGTGCCAGCAGACTTAGCGGGAGTCCGGAGACCCAGTACTTC. Translation gives CASRLSGSPETQYF.

This chain connects TRBV11-2 to TRBJ2-7; D uncertain. CDR3 length: 11 amino acids. Trimming removed 6 bases at V and 4 bases at J, with 7 bases between. Germline CDR1 SGHAT, CDR2 FQNNGV. In DNA, the CDR3 is TGTGCCAGCAGTCGTAATTACGAGCAGTACTTC. Its translation is CASSRNYEQYF.

The rearrangement links TRBV30 to TRBJ2-1, with D possibly matching TRBD2 (6 bases). Trimming cost V 5 bases and J 3 bases, with 14 bases left between them. Germline CDR1 reads GTSNPN; CDR2 reads SVGIG (reference sequence). The CDR3 length is 14 residues. The DNA of the CDR3 is TGTGCCTGGTCCTTTAGCGGAGGCTACAATGAGCAGTTCTTC. Translated, it gives CAWSFSGGYNEQFF.

The chain joins TRBV19 to TRBJ2-1; D perhaps matches TRBD2 (5 bases). This CDR3 has 15 amino acids. CDR1 is LNHDA, CDR2 SQIVND, per germline (reference sequence). V lost 4 bases, J lost 1 base, and 11 bases lay in between. For the CDR3, the DNA is TGTGCCAGTAGTAGTACTAGTAAATCCTACAATGAGCAGTTCTTC. Its translation is CASSSTSKSYNEQFF.

V is TRBV11-3 and J is TRBJ2-3; 8 nucleotides line up with TRBD1. Germline-derived CDR1 and CDR2 are SGHNT and YENEEA. Trimming removed 2 bases from V and 0 bases from J; junction bases left unmatched: 4. The CDR3 length is 16 residues. CDR3 residues: CASSLQGATSTDTQYF. DNA for the CDR3: TGTGCCAGCAGCTTACAGGGGGCAACTAGCACAGATACGCAGTATTTT. Based on the CDR3 plus reference TRBV11-3 and TRBJ2-3, the full variable domain is EAGVVQSPRYKIIEKKQPVAFWCNPISGHNTLYWYLQNLGQGPELLIRYENEEAVDDSQLPKDRFSAERLKGVDSTLKIQPAELGDSAVYLCASSLQGATSTDTQYFGPGTRLTVL.

This chain connects TRBV2 to TRBJ2-1, with D tentatively TRBD1 or TRBD2 (5 bases each). The CDR3 length is 15 residues. V was cut by 7 bases and J by 5 bases, with 18 bases left in between. Germline lookup yields CDR1 SNHLY and CDR2 FYNNEI. The CDR3 is CASTPGTKSDNEQFF. CDR3 bases: TGTGCCAGCACCCCCGGGACCAAATCTGACAATGAGCAGTTCTTC. The full variable domain, with the rest looked up from reference TRBV2 and TRBJ2-1, is EPEVTQTPSHQVTQMGQEVILRCVPISNHLYFYWYRQILGQKVEFLVSFYNNEISEKSEIFDDQFSVERPDGSNFTLKIRSTKLEDSAMYFCASTPGTKSDNEQFFGPGTRLTVL.

This clone was counted only a few times. The chain has TRBV6-5 and TRBJ1-2, with 7 bases identical to TRBD1. V gave up 2 bases and J gave up 5 bases; unmatched junction bases: 5. Germline CDR1 is MNHEY and CDR2 is SVGAGI. The CDR3 is 14 residues long. CDR3 region: CASSYGGQPYGYTF. CDR3 in DNA: TGTGCCAGCAGTTACGGGGGACAGCCGTATGGCTACACCTTC.

J is TRBJ2-7 and V is TRBV14, with unresolved D. The CDR3 spans 13 residues. CDR1 SGHDN and CDR2 FVKESK come from the germline V gene. Trimming pared 0 bases from V and 7 bases from J, leaving 10 bases between. CDR3 sequence reads: CASSQETGREQYF. DNA of the CDR3: TGTGCCAGCAGCCAAGAAACCGGCAGGGAGCAGTACTTC.

The rearrangement uses TRBV27 and TRBJ2-1; the match to TRBD2 covers 10 bases. The CDR3 length is 16 residues. Germline V gives CDR1 MNHEY, CDR2 SMNVEV (reference sequence). The V segment lost 5 bases and the J segment 5 bases; nucleotides outside the gene matches: 9. The chain's CDR3 is CASSPRAGGRNNEQFF. CDR3 DNA: TGTGCCAGCAGTCCTAGAGCGGGAGGGCGCAACAATGAGCAGTTCTTC.

The genes are TRBV6-5 and TRBJ2-3; D possibly uses TRBD1 or TRBD2 (5 bases each). Trimming removed 6 bases from V and 2 bases from J, with 15 bases in between. This CDR3 region has 15 residues. Germline CDR1 and CDR2: MNHEY and SVGAGI. The CDR3 is CASSDNVGTTDTQYF. The CDR3 nucleotides read TGTGCCAGCAGCGATAATGTGGGGACCACAGATACGCAGTATTTT.

J is TRBJ2-3 and V is TRBV5-1, with TRBD1 identical over 7 bases. Looked up from germline, CDR1 is SGHRS and CDR2 is YFSETQ. The CDR3 runs to 16 residues. The V segment lost 6 bases and the J segment 0 bases; nucleotides outside the gene matches: 10. CDR3 amino acids: CASTWSQGESTDTQYF. For the CDR3, the DNA is TGCGCCAGCACCTGGAGTCAGGGGGAGAGCACAGATACGCAGTATTTT.

The J gene is TRBJ2-3, the V gene TRBV19, with 7 bases matching TRBD2. The germline CDR1 and CDR2 sequences are LNHDA and SQIVND (reference sequence). The CDR3 covers 14 residues. The V gene end was trimmed by 7 bases and the J gene end by 4 bases; junction bases not matched to a gene: 8. The CDR3 loop is CASTPRTSSDTQYF. CDR3 DNA sequence: TGTGCCAGTACCCCTCGGACTAGTTCAGATACGCAGTATTTT.

The V call is TRBV30, the J call TRBJ2-1; a possible D gene is TRBD2 (6 bases). The CDR3 length is 12 residues. Germline V gives CDR1 GTSNPN, CDR2 SVGIG (reference sequence). V lost 3 bases to trimming and J lost 7 bases, with 10 bases between them. The CDR3 nucleotides are TGTGCCTGGAGCGGGAGAAATAATGAGCAGTTCTTC. Its protein product is CAWSGRNNEQFF.